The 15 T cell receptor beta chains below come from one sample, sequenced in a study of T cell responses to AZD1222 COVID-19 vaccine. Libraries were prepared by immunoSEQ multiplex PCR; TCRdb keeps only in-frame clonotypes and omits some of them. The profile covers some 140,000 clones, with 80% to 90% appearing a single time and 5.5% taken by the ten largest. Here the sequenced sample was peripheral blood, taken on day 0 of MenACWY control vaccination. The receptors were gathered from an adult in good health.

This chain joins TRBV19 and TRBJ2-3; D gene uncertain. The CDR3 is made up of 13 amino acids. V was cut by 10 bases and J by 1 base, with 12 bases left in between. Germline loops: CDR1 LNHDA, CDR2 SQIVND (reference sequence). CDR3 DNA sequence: TGTGCCACCACCCAAACCGGCACAGATACGCAGTATTTT. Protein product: CATTQTGTDTQYF.

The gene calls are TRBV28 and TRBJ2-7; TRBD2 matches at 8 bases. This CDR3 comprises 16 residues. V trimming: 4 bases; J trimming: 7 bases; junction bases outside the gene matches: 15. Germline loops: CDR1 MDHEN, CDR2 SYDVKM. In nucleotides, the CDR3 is TGTGCCAGCAGTTCCGCCGGGACTAGTGACGCCCTGGAGCAGTACGTC. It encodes CASSSAGTSDALEQYV.

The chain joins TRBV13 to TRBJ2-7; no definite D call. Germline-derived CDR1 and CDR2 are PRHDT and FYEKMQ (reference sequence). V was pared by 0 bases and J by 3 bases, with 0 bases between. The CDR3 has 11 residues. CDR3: CASSLGYEQYF. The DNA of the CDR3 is TGTGCCAGCAGCTTAGGCTACGAGCAGTACTTC.

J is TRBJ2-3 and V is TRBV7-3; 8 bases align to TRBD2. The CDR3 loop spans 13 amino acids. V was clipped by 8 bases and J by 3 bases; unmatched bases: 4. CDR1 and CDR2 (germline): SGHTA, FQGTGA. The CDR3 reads CASAGGGTDTQYF. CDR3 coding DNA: TGTGCCAGCGCGGGAGGTGGGACAGATACGCAGTATTTT.

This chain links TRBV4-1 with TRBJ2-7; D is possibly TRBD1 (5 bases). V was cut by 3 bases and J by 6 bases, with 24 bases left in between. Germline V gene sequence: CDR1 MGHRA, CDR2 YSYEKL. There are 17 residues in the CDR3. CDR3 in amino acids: CASSQWGQGLPPLEQYF. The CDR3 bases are TGCGCCAGCAGCCAGTGGGGCCAGGGCCTACCACCTCTCGAGCAGTACTTC.

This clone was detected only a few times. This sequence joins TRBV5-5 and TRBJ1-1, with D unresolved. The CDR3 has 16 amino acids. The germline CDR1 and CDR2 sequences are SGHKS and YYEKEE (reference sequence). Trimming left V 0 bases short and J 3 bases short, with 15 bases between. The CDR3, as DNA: TGTGCCAGCAGCTTGGGGGTCGGCAGTCTATACACTGAAGCTTTCTTT. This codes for CASSLGVGSLYTEAFF.

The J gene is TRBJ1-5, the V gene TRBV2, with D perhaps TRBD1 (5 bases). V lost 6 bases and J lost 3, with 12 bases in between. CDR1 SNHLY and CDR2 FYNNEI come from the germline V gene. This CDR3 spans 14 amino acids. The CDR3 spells CASRAGRVNQPQHF. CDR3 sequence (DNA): TGTGCCAGCAGGGCAGGGAGGGTCAATCAGCCCCAGCATTTT.

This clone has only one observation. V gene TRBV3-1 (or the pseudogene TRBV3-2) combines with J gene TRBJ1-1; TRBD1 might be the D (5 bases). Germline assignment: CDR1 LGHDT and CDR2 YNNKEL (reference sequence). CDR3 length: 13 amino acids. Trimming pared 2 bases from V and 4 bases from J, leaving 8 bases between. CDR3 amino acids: CASSQRGGTEAFF. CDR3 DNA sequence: TGTGCCAGCAGCCAAAGGGGCGGCACTGAAGCTTTCTTT.

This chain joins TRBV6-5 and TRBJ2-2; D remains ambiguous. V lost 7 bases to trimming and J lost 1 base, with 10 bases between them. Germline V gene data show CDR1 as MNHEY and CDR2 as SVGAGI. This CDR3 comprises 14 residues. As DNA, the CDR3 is TGTGCCAGCACCCATAACCAGAACACCGGGGAGCTGTTTTTT. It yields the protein CASTHNQNTGELFF.

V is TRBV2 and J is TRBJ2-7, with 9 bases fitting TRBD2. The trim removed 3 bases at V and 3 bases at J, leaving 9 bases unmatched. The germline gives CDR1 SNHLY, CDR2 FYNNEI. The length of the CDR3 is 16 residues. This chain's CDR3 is CASSDPGGLASYEQYF. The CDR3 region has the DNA TGTGCCAGCAGTGACCCAGGAGGACTAGCGAGCTACGAGCAGTACTTC.

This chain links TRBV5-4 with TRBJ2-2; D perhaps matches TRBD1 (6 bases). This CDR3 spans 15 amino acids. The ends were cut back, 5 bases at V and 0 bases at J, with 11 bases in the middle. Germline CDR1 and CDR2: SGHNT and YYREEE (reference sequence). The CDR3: CASSPDRPNTGELFF. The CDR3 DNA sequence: TGTGCCAGCAGTCCTGACAGGCCGAACACCGGGGAGCTGTTTTTT.

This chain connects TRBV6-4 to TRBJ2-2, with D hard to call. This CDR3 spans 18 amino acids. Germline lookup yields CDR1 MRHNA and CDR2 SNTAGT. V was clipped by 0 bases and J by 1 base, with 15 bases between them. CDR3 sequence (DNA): TGTGCCAGCAGTGACTCGTTCTCGGTGACAATGAACACCGGGGAGCTGTTTTTT. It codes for CASSDSFSVTMNTGELFF.

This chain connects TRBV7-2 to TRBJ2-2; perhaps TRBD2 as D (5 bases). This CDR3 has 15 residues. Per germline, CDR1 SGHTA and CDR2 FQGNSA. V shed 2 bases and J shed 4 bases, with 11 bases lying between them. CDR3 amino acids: CASSLTGLVTGELFF. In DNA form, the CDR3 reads TGTGCCAGCAGCTTAACGGGATTGGTCACCGGGGAGCTGTTTTTT.

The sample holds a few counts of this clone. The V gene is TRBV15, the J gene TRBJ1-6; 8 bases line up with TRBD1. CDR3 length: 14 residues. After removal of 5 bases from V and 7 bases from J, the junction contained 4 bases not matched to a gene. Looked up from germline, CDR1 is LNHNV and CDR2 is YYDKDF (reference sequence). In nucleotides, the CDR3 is TGTGCCACCAGCTTGGACAGGGCAAATTCACCCCTCCACTTT. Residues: CATSLDRANSPLHF.

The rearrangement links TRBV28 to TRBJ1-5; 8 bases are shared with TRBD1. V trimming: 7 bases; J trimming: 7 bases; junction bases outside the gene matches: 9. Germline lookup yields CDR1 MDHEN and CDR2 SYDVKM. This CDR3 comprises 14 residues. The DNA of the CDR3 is TGTGCCAGCAACTTACCGGGACAGGAACAGCCCCAGCATTTT. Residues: CASNLPGQEQPQHF.